In its sample, the clone carrying this T cell receptor beta chain was seen many times. Antigen unknown. This entry is derived from a study of T-cell memory formation after mild COVID-19. General study results and limits: Clones contracting day 15 to 85 were balanced CD4/CD8; later expanders leaned CD4+.

The CDR3 consists of 14 residues. V was shortened by 5 bases and J by 4 bases, with 12 bases between the two germline ends. A 5'RACE reaction primed in the constant segment made cDNA libraries of TCR alpha and TCR beta, and these carried sample barcodes and UMIs. TCRdb redid the calling of the 5' RACE reads with MiXCR, one entry per CDR3 protein. This table holds under 550,000 distinct CDR3 sequences, about a sixth found once. V is TRBV12-3 or TRBV12-4 and J is TRBJ2-1; D is unresolved. This sequence originates from a man aged 18-30 years who had mild COVID-19 (a few samples of this study predate the infection). Cell type and time point are not known. The source material was PBMCs or a T cell subset sorted from them (not recorded which). CDR3 residues: CASSPDGRYNEQFF. The CDR3 DNA reads as TGTGCCAGCAGTCCGGACGGGCGATACAATGAGCAGTTCTTC.